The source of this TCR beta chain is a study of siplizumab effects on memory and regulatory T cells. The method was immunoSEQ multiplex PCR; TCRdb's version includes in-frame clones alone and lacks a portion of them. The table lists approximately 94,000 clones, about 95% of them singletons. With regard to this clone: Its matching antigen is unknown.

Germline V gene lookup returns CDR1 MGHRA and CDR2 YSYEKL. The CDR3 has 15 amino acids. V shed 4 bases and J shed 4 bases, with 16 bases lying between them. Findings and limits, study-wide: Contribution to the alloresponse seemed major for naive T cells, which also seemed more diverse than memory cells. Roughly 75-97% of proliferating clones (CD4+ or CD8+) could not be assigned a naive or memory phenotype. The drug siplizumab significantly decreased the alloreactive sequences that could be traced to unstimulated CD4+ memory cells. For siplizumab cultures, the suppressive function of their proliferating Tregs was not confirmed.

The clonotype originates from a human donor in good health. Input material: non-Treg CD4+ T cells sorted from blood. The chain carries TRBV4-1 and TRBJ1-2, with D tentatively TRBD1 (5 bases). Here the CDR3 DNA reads TGCGCCAGCAGCCCTCAGCGGGGGTTCGGCTATGGCTACACCTTC. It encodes CASSPQRGFGYGYTF.